The 20 T cell receptor beta chains presented below share a single source sample, sequenced in a study of shared T cell receptors in the human thymus. Method: immunoSEQ multiplex PCR; TCRdb's copy keeps in-frame clones and lacks some. This sample has 600,000 or so clones, with 80% to 90% found just once. These data were also filed under a second study, of human thymus T cells.

The sequencing input was thymocytes. These TCRs come from a boy under three years old with a congenital heart defect.

This clone appeared once. The V gene is TRBV27, the J gene TRBJ2-1, with no clear D. V gave up 3 bases and J gave up 5 bases, with 8 bases separating them. The CDR3 is 13 residues long. CDR1 and CDR2 (germline): MNHEY, SMNVEV (reference sequence). CDR3 protein: CASSLREDNEQFF. CDR3 bases: TGTGCCAGCAGTTTGCGAGAAGACAATGAGCAGTTCTTC.

This sequence joins TRBV2 and TRBJ1-4; 7 nucleotides line up with TRBD1. CDR1 and CDR2 (germline): SNHLY, FYNNEI. With 0 bases clipped from V and 2 bases from J, the junction kept 9 bases outside the gene matches. This CDR3 is built from 18 residues. CDR3 sequence reads: CASSEAEKPGQTNEKLFF. The CDR3 DNA reads as TGTGCCAGCAGTGAAGCCGAGAAGCCGGGACAGACTAATGAAAAACTGTTTTTT.

This chain joins TRBV10-3 and TRBJ2-2; perhaps TRBD1 as D (7 bases). V was pared by 3 bases and J by 6 bases, with 17 bases between. In germline, CDR1 is ENHRY, CDR2 SYGVKD. The CDR3 extends over 16 amino acids. The CDR3 sequence: CAISDRRGRQSGELFF. As DNA, the CDR3 is TGTGCCATCAGTGATCGGAGGGGGCGTCAGTCCGGGGAGCTGTTTTTT.

The rearrangement uses TRBV7-2 and TRBJ2-1; TRBD2 matches 8 bases. CDR1 is SGHTA and CDR2 is FQGNSA in the germline V gene. Trimming cost V 7 bases and J 0 bases; bases outside gene matches: 14. The CDR3 is 18 amino acids. CDR3 bases: TGTGCCAGCATCAATGGGATTAGCGGGGCACGCTCCTACAATGAGCAGTTCTTC. Amino acid sequence: CASINGISGARSYNEQFF.

The chain recombines TRBV27 with TRBJ2-1; 9 bases match TRBD2. The V and J ends lost 4 bases and 6 bases, in that order; junction bases with no gene match: 4. This CDR3 contains 14 residues. Germline V gives CDR1 MNHEY, CDR2 SMNVEV (reference sequence). The CDR3 sequence is CASSSGLAPNEQFF. CDR3 DNA: TGTGCCAGCAGTTCCGGACTAGCGCCCAATGAGCAGTTCTTC.

V gene TRBV19 combines with J gene TRBJ1-2; D possibly corresponds to TRBD1 (6 bases). Looked up from germline, CDR1 is LNHDA and CDR2 is SQIVND (reference sequence). Trimming stripped 4 bases from V and 3 bases from J, with 12 bases between. The CDR3 is made up of 14 amino acids. CDR3 nucleotides: TGTGCCAGTAGTAATCAGGGACAAGACTATGGCTACACCTTC. Its translation is CASSNQGQDYGYTF.

This chain joins TRBV11-2 and TRBJ1-6; 7 bases align to TRBD1. CDR3 length: 17 residues. Germline loops: CDR1 SGHAT, CDR2 FQNNGV. V was pared by 0 bases and J by 7 bases, with 9 bases of the junction left unmatched. The CDR3 nucleotides read TGTGCCAGCAGCTTAGACCCCGGGACAGCGAAAAATTCACCCCTCCACTTT. Translation: CASSLDPGTAKNSPLHF.

The chain is built from TRBV7-3 and TRBJ2-7; 7 bases fit TRBD1. The CDR3 runs to 22 residues. The germline gives CDR1 SGHTA, CDR2 FQGTGA. V shed 0 bases, J shed 3 bases, and the junction held 26 bases outside the gene matches. As DNA, the CDR3 is TGTGCCAGCAGCTTAACCCCGAACCCCCCAGGGGGAACCCGGGACGCTTACTACGAGCAGTACTTC. As protein: CASSLTPNPPGGTRDAYYEQYF.

The chain links TRBV2 to TRBJ1-5, with 8 bases that match TRBD1. Trimming took 6 bases from V and 3 from J; bases not matched to a gene: 16. The CDR3 loop spans 18 amino acids. CDR1 SNHLY and CDR2 FYNNEI come from the germline V gene. CDR3 nucleotides: TGTGCCAGCAGGAAGACCGGGACAGGCGATAAATTCAATCAGCCCCAGCATTTT. It is translated as CASRKTGTGDKFNQPQHF.

A single count supports this clone. This chain joins TRBV28 and TRBJ2-7, with 12 bases lining up with TRBD2. There are 15 residues in the CDR3. CDR1 is MDHEN, CDR2 SYDVKM, per germline. The V gene end was trimmed by 7 bases and the J gene end by 0 bases; junction bases not matched to a gene: 4. The CDR3 is CASTQLAGGSYEQYF. CDR3 sequence (DNA): TGTGCCAGCACGCAACTAGCGGGAGGCTCCTACGAGCAGTACTTC.

The rearrangement links TRBV19 to TRBJ1-2, with a possible D match to TRBD1 (5 bases). V was clipped by 5 bases and J by 2 bases, with 15 bases between them. CDR1 and CDR2 (germline): LNHDA, SQIVND (reference sequence). This CDR3 is 15 amino acids long. The CDR3 DNA is TGTGCCAGTAGTTATTCGACAGAATCAAACTATGGCTACACCTTC. Its translation: CASSYSTESNYGYTF.

This clone was observed a few times. This chain joins TRBV5-1 and TRBJ2-2; 8 bases fit TRBD1. The CDR3 runs 14 residues. The V gene's germline CDR1 is SGHRS and CDR2 YFSETQ. The J segment lost 2 bases and the V segment lost 4 bases, leaving 1 base of the junction unmatched. CDR3 coding DNA: TGCGCCAGCAGCGGACAGGGCAACACCGGGGAGCTGTTTTTT. Translated, it gives CASSGQGNTGELFF. Together with reference TRBV5-1 and TRBJ2-2, the CDR3 gives the full variable domain: KAGVTQTPRYLIKTRGQQVTLSCSPISGHRSVSWYQQTPGQGLQFLFEYFSETQRNKGNFPGRFSGRQFSNSRSEMNVSTLELGDSALYLCASSGQGNTGELFFGEGSRLTVL.

The chain uses TRBV28 and TRBJ1-1, with D maybe TRBD1 (6 bases). The V gene lost 4 bases and the J gene lost 3 bases, with 15 bases spanning the gap. The CDR3 has 15 residues. Per germline, CDR1 MDHEN and CDR2 SYDVKM. This chain's CDR3 is CASSSIRGYHTEAFF. The CDR3 region has the DNA TGTGCCAGCAGTTCGATCAGGGGCTACCACACTGAAGCTTTCTTT.

The genes are TRBV30 and TRBJ2-1, with TRBD2 matching 9 bases. The CDR3 sequence is 17 residues long. V dropped 0 bases and J dropped 5; count of bases not matched to a gene: 11. Germline V gives CDR1 GTSNPN, CDR2 SVGIG (reference sequence). The CDR3 sequence is CAWSVRGGGANNNEQFF. In DNA form, the CDR3 reads TGTGCCTGGAGTGTACGGGGCGGGGGGGCTAATAACAATGAGCAGTTCTTC.

This clone was seen only once. The V gene is TRBV5-4, the J gene TRBJ2-7; D perhaps matches TRBD2 (5 bases). CDR1 and CDR2 (germline): SGHNT, YYREEE (reference sequence). V was clipped by 0 bases and J by 3 bases, with 7 bases between them. The CDR3 extends over 13 amino acids. CDR3 sequence reads: CASSLDRDYEQYF. The CDR3 nucleotides are TGTGCCAGCAGCTTGGATCGGGACTACGAGCAGTACTTC.

The chain links TRBV4-1 to TRBJ2-1; D gene unclear. V shed 3 bases and J shed 6 bases, with 12 bases lying between them. The germline V gene encodes CDR1 MGHRA and CDR2 YSYEKL. The CDR3 contains 14 residues. The CDR3 nucleotides read TGCGCCAGCAGCCACGCCGCCGCACTCAATGAGCAGTTCTTC. Its protein is CASSHAAALNEQFF.

V usage is TRBV11-2 and J usage is TRBJ2-7, with D maybe TRBD2 (6 bases). Germline lookup yields CDR1 SGHAT and CDR2 FQNNGV. Trimming left V 3 bases short and J 1 base short, with 16 bases between. The length of the CDR3 is 16 residues. CDR3 residues: CASSFVNGSMSYEQYF. CDR3 in DNA: TGTGCCAGCAGCTTTGTTAACGGGAGTATGTCCTACGAGCAGTACTTC.

The chain joins TRBV28 to TRBJ1-4, with D perhaps matching TRBD1 (5 bases). The length of the CDR3 is 15 residues. Between the trimmed V and J ends, which lost 3 bases and 2 bases, there was a span of 10 bases. Germline assignment: CDR1 MDHEN and CDR2 SYDVKM. The CDR3 DNA follows: TGTGCCAGCAGTTTTATCGGGGGGACTAATGAAAAACTGTTTTTT. Amino acids: CASSFIGGTNEKLFF.

As concerns this clone: A read error is likely, as this CDR3 ends without the conserved phenylalanine or tryptophan. No DNA is shown, since the ends of the CDR3 on it are uncertain; the CDR3 is the one TCRdb lists. This rearrangement joins TRBV11-3 to TRBJ2-7; no DNA check was done on the table's D call, TRBD2. The CDR3 length is 13 residues, termini included. The germline gives CDR1 SGHNT, CDR2 YENEEA. CDR3 protein: CASSSNPGSGRSY.

The chain links TRBV5-1 to TRBJ2-7; TRBD1 aligns across 12 bases. Germline V CDR1 and CDR2: SGHRS, YFSETQ. CDR3 size: 15 residues. J was trimmed by 7 bases and V by 0 bases; bases with no gene match: 5. The CDR3 bases are TGCGCCAGCAGCTTGGCGGGACAGGGGGCGCGTGAGCAGTACTTC. Amino acids: CASSLAGQGAREQYF.